This TCR beta chain was captured in a study of blood T cell repertoires in COVID-19. In the study overall: Samples taken during acute and convalescent COVID-19 were collected in the United States, Italy and Spain. T cells, B-cell-depleted T cells, or PBMCs provided the cDNA or gDNA that served as material.

This CDR3 contains 15 residues. The ends were cut back, 5 bases at V and 2 bases at J, with 13 bases in the middle. Germline V CDR1 and CDR2: LNHDA, SQIVND (reference sequence). Clones were sequenced by immunoSEQ multiplex PCR, and TCRdb holds only the in-frame ones, with some missing. The profile shows 210,000 or so clones, 87% of them singletons. This sequence originates from a man aged 40-49 years with active or convalescent COVID-19. This chain links TRBV19 with TRBJ2-1, with D perhaps TRBD1 (6 bases). What was sequenced was peripheral blood. The CDR3 DNA reads TGTGCCAGTAGTGGTGGGACATACACCTACAATGAGCAGTTCTTC. Translating gives CASSGGTYTYNEQFF.